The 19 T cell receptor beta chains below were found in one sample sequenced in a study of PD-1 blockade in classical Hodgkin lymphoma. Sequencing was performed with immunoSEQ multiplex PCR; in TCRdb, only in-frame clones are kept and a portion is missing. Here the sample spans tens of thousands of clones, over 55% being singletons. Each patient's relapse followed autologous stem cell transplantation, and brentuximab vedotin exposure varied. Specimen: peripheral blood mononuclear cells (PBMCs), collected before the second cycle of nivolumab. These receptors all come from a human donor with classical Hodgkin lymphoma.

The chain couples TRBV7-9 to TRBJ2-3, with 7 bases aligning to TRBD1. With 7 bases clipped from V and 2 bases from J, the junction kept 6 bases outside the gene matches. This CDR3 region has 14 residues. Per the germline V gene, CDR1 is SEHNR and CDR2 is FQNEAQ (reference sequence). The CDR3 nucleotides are TGTGCCAGCAAGGACAGGCCTCACACAGATACGCAGTATTTT. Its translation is CASKDRPHTDTQYF.

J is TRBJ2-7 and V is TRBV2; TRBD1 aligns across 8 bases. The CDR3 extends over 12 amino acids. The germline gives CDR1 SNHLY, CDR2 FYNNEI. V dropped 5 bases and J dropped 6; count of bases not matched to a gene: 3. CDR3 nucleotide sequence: TGTGCCAGCAGTAGGGACAGGCTCGAGCAGTACTTC. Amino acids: CASSRDRLEQYF. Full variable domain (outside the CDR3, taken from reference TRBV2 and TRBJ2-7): EPEVTQTPSHQVTQMGQEVILRCVPISNHLYFYWYRQILGQKVEFLVSFYNNEISEKSEIFDDQFSVERPDGSNFTLKIRSTKLEDSAMYFCASSRDRLEQYFGPGTRLTVT.

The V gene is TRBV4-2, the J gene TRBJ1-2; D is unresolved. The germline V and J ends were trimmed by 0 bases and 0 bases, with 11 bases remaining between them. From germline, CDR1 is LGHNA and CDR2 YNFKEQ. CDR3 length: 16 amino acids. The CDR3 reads CASSQDQVIANYGYTF. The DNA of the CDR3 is TGTGCCAGCAGCCAAGATCAGGTGATAGCTAACTATGGCTACACCTTC.

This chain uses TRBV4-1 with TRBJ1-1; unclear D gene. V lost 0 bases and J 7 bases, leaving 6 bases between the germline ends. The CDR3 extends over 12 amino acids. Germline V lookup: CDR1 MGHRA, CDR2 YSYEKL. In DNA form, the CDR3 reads TGCGCCAGCAGCCAAGAGGGGAATGAAGCTTTCTTT. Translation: CASSQEGNEAFF.

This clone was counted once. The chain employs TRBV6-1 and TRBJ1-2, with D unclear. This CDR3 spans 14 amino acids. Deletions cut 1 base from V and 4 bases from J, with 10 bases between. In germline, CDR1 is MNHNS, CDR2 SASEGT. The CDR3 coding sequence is TGTGCCAGCAGTGAAGGTTTAGTAACCTATGGCTACACCTTC. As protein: CASSEGLVTYGYTF.

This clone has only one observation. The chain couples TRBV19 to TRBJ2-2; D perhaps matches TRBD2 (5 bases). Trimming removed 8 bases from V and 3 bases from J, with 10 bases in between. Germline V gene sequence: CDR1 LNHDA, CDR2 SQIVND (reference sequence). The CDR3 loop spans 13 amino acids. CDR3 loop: CASASGYTGELFF. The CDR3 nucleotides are TGTGCCAGTGCCTCGGGGTACACCGGGGAGCTGTTTTTT.

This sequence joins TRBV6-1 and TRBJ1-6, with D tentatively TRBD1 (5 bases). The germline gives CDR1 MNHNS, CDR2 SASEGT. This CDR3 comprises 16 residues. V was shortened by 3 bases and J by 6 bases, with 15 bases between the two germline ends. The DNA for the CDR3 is TGTGCCAGCAGTGAGGTTCGGGGCATTAGTAATTCACCCCTCCACTTT. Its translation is CASSEVRGISNSPLHF.

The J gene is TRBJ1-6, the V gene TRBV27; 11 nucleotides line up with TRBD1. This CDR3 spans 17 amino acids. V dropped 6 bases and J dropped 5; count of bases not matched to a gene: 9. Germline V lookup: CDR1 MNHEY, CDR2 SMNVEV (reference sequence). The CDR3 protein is CASRAPGQGEHNSPLHF. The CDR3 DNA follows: TGTGCCAGCAGAGCTCCGGGACAGGGGGAGCATAATTCACCCCTCCACTTT.

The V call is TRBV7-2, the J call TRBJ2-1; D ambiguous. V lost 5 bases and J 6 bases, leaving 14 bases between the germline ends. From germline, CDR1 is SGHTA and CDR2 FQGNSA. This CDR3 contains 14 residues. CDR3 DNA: TGTGCCAGCAGCCCAGACGGGTATTTCAATGAGCAGTTCTTC. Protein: CASSPDGYFNEQFF.

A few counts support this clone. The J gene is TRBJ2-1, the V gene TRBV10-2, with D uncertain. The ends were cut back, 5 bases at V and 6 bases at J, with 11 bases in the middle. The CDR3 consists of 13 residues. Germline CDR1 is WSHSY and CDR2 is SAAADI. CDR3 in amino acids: CASSLLRTNEQFF. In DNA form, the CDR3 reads TGCGCCAGCAGTCTCCTCAGAACCAATGAGCAGTTCTTC.

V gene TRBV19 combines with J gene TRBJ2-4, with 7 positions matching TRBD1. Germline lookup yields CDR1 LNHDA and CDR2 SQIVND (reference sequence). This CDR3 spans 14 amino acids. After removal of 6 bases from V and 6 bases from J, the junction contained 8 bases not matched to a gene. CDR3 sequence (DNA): TGTGCCAGTAGGGCAAGGGGGCCCTTAAACATTCAGTACTTC. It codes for CASRARGPLNIQYF.

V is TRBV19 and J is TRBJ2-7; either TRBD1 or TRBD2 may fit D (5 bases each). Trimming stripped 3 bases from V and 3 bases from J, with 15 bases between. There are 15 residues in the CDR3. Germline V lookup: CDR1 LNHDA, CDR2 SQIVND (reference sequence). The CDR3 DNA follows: TGTGCCAGTAGTATCTCAGCAGGGAGAGTCTACGAGCAGTACTTC. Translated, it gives CASSISAGRVYEQYF.

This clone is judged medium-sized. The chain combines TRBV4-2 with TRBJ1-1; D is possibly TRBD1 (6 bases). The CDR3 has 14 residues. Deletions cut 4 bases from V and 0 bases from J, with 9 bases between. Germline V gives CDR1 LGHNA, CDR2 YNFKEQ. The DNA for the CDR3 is TGTGCCAGCAGCCCACAGGGACTGAACACTGAAGCTTTCTTT. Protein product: CASSPQGLNTEAFF.

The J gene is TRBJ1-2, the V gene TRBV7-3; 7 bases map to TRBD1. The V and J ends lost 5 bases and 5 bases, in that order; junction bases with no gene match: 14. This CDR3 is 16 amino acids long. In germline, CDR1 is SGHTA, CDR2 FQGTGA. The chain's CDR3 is CASSPTPGTDRYGYTF. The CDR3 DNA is TGTGCCAGCAGCCCGACCCCCGGGACAGACCGATATGGCTACACCTTC. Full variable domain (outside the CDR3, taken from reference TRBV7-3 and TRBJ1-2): GAGVSQTPSNKVTEKGKYVELRCDPISGHTALYWYRQSLGQGPEFLIYFQGTGAADDSGLPNDRFFAVRPEGSVSTLKIQRTERGDSAVYLCASSPTPGTDRYGYTFGSGTRLTVV.

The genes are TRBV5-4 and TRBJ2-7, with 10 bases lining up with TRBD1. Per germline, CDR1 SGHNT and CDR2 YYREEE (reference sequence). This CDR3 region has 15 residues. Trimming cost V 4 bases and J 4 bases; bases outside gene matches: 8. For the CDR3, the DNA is TGTGCCAGCAGCGTAAGGAGGACAGGGGGGTACGAGCAGTACTTC. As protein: CASSVRRTGGYEQYF.

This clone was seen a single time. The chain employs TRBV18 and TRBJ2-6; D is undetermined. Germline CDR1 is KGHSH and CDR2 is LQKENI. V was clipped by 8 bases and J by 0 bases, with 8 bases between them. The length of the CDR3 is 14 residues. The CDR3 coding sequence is TGTGCCAGCCCTTCCTACTCTGGGGCCAACGTCCTGACTTTC. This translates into CASPSYSGANVLTF.

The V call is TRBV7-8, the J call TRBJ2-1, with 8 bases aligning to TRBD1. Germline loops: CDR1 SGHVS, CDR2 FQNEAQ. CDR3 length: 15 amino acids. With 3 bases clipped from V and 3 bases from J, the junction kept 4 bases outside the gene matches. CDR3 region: CASSLNRGNYNEQFF. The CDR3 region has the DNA TGTGCCAGCAGCTTGAACAGGGGGAACTACAATGAGCAGTTCTTC.

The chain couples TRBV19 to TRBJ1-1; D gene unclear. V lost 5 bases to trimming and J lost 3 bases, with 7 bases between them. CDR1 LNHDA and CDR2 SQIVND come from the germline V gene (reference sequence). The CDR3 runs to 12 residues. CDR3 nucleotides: TGTGCCAGTAGTTATCAATACACTGAAGCTTTCTTT. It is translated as CASSYQYTEAFF. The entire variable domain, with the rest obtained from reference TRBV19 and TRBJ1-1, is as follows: DGGITQSPKYLFRKEGQNVTLSCEQNLNHDAMYWYRQDPGQGLRLIYYSQIVNDFQKGDIAEGYSVSREKKESFPLTVTSAQKNPTAFYLCASSYQYTEAFFGQGTRLTVV.

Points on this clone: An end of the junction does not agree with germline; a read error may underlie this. The CDR3 nucleotides read TGTGCCGGCAGCTTAAGTCTGGGGCGGGATTCACCCCTCCACTTT. Translation: CAGSLSLGRDSPLHF. This chain links TRBV7-3 with TRBJ1-6; TRBD1 might be the D (5 bases). This CDR3 comprises 15 residues. Per the germline V gene, CDR1 is SGHTA and CDR2 is FQGTGA.